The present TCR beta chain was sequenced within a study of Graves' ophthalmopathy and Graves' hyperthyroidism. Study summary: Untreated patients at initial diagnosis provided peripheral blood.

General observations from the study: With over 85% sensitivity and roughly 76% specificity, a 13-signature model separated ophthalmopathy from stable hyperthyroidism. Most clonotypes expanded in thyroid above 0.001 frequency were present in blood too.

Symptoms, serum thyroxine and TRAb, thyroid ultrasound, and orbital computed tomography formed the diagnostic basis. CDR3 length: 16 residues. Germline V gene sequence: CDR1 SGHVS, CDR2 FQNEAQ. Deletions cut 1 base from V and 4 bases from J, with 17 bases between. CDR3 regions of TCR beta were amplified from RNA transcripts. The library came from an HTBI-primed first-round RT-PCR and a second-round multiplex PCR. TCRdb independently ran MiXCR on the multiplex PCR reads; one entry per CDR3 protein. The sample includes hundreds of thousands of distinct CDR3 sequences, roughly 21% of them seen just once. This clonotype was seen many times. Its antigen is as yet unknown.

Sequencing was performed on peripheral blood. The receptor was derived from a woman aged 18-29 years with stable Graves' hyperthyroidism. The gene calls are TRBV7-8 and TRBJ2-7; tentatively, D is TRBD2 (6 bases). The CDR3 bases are TGTGCCAGCAGCTTAGGCAGACTAGTCAAGTTATACGAGCAGTACTTC. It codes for CASSLGRLVKLYEQYF.